A selection of T cell receptor beta chains follows, all from one sample in a study of T-cell memory formation after mild COVID-19. TCRdb independently ran MiXCR on the 5' RACE reads; one entry per CDR3 protein. The sample lists just under 550,000 distinct CDR3 sequences; 20% were seen once. The sequencing input was PBMCs or a T cell subset sorted from them (not recorded which). These receptors were taken from an adult woman who had mild COVID-19 (a few samples of this study predate the infection). Cell type and time point are not known. Each CDR3 is given with its conserved first and last residue. The D gene is left open where the match is weak. Some rows have no size entry. The others give once, few or many, or a class for an expanded clone.

D	J	V	size	CDR3	DNA
.	TRBJ1-1	TRBV5-4	.	CASSLYPNLNTEAFF	TGTGCCAGCAGCTTGTATCCTAACCTGAACACTGAAGCTTTCTTT
.	TRBJ1-4	TRBV5-4	few	CASSIGRGGEKLFF	TGTGCCAGCAGCATCGGCCGGGGCGGCGAAAAACTGTTTTTT
.	TRBJ2-5	TRBV12-3/TRBV12-4	.	CASSRSRGEETQYF	TGTGCCAGCAGTCGCAGCCGGGGTGAAGAGACCCAGTACTTC
.	TRBJ2-3	TRBV29-1	many	CSGRLSGGVDTQYF	TGCAGCGGCCGACTTAGCGGAGGGGTGGATACGCAGTATTTT
.	TRBJ2-6	TRBV28	few	CASSTDFMIWGANVLTF	TGTGCCAGCAGCACCGACTTCATGATCTGGGGGGCCAACGTCCTGACTTTC
.	TRBJ1-5	TRBV30	.	CAWSEGRNQPQHF	TGTGCCTGGAGTGAGGGGCGCAATCAGCCCCAGCATTTT
.	TRBJ2-7	TRBV30	.	CAWGRGGYEQYF	TGTGCCTGGGGCCGGGGAGGATACGAGCAGTACTTC
.	TRBJ2-7	TRBV6-2/TRBV6-3	few	CASRPGGGFTYEQYF	TGTGCCAGCAGACCCGGGGGCGGGTTTACCTACGAGCAGTACTTC
.	TRBJ2-3	TRBV7-8	.	CASSPRRFSTDTQYF	TGTGCCAGCAGCCCCCGCCGCTTTAGCACAGATACGCAGTATTTT
TRBD1	TRBJ2-2	TRBV5-1	few	CASSLSRQGAGELFF	TGCGCCAGCAGCTTGTCCCGACAGGGCGCCGGGGAGCTGTTTTTT
TRBD1	TRBJ2-1	TRBV12-3/TRBV12-4	.	CASEGYRGRESGNEQFF	TGTGCCAGCGAAGGTTACAGGGGGCGGGAGAGCGGCAATGAGCAGTTCTTC
.	TRBJ2-3	TRBV27	.	CASSSTVGTDTQYF	TGTGCCAGCAGTTCGACGGTGGGAACGGATACGCAGTATTTT
.	TRBJ2-1	TRBV20-1	few	CSAPMTGSYNEQFF	TGCAGTGCTCCTATGACAGGATCCTACAATGAGCAGTTCTTC
TRBD2	TRBJ2-7	TRBV3-1	.	CASSRSGGPGEQYF	TGTGCCAGCAGCAGGAGCGGGGGCCCGGGGGAGCAGTACTTC
.	TRBJ2-1	TRBV7-3	.	CASSLTGAGYVTNEQFF	TGTGCCAGCAGCTTAACAGGGGCAGGGTATGTCACCAATGAGCAGTTCTTC